These 29 T cell receptor beta chains came from one sample sequenced in a study of technical replicates of blood from a handful of donors (dated by TCRdb to the late 2010s). Library creation used the immunoSEQ multiplex PCR assay. TCRdb mirrors the immuneACCESS table, restricted to in-frame sequences. Some clones are absent from its copies; in checked studies, under half trace to an unresolved V gene, and the reason for the others is unknown. This sample lists about 79,000 clones; 75% to 95% were detected once. The leading ten clones occupy 0.3% to 0.45% of the sample. The sample consisted of T cells isolated from PBMCs. The receptors were gathered from a human donor in good health. Some clones in this sample may be carry-over from other donors' samples.

J is TRBJ1-1 and V is TRBV6-5; TRBD1 matches at 7 bases. This CDR3 is 13 amino acids long. With V trimmed by 4 bases and J by 6 bases, 5 bases remained unmatched. Germline CDR1 MNHEY, CDR2 SVGAGI. In DNA, the CDR3 is TGTGCCAGCAGTTCGACAGGGTTCGCTGAAGCTTTCTTT. The encoded protein is CASSSTGFAEAFF.

This chain connects TRBV6-5 to TRBJ2-7; 8 bases line up with TRBD1. V lost 7 bases and J lost 3; bases outside the gene matches: 8. CDR3 length: 14 amino acids. In germline, CDR1 is MNHEY, CDR2 SVGAGI. The CDR3 sequence: CASNPGQVYYEQYF. The CDR3 DNA reads as TGTGCCAGCAACCCGGGACAGGTCTACTACGAGCAGTACTTC.

This rearrangement joins TRBV4-1 to TRBJ2-7, with D possibly TRBD2 on 6 matching bases. The length of the CDR3 is 14 residues. V gave up 4 bases and J gave up 5 bases, with 15 bases separating them. Germline V CDR1 and CDR2: MGHRA, YSYEKL. CDR3 DNA: TGCGCCAGCAGCCCCCTAGCGCTCACGGACGAGCAGTACTTC. This encodes CASSPLALTDEQYF.

This clone showed up just once. CDR3 region: CASSYFRGGQETQYF. In DNA form, the CDR3 reads TGTGCCAGCAGCTACTTCAGGGGTGGCCAAGAGACCCAGTACTTC. The chain carries TRBV7-9 and TRBJ2-5, with a possible D match to TRBD1 (6 bases). Germline V gene data show CDR1 as SEHNR and CDR2 as FQNEAQ (reference sequence). The germline V and J ends were trimmed by 4 bases and 1 base, with 13 bases remaining between them. The CDR3 loop spans 15 amino acids.

The chain combines TRBV9 with TRBJ2-1; 8 bases align to TRBD2. The CDR3 covers 15 residues. The ends lost 0 bases at V and 6 bases at J; junction bases unmatched: 5. The germline CDR1 and CDR2 sequences are SGDLS and YYNGEE. The CDR3 protein is CASSVVSGEINEQFF. CDR3 nucleotides: TGTGCCAGCAGCGTAGTTAGCGGGGAGATCAATGAGCAGTTCTTC. The entire variable domain, with the rest obtained from reference TRBV9 and TRBJ2-1, is as follows: DSGVTQTPKHLITATGQRVTLRCSPRSGDLSVYWYQQSLDQGLQFLIQYYNGEERAKGNILERFSAQQFPDLHSELNLSSLELGDSALYFCASSVVSGEINEQFFGPGTRLTVL.

The chain links TRBV7-9 to TRBJ1-5; possibly TRBD1 for D (5 bases). The CDR3 is 18 residues long. Germline values: CDR1 SEHNR, CDR2 FQNEAQ (reference sequence). Trimming removed 5 bases from V and 0 bases from J, with 20 bases in between. CDR3 coding DNA: TGTGCCAGCAGCGGGGGGGGAGGGTACCGGGATAGCAATCAGCCCCAGCATTTT. The encoded protein is CASSGGGGYRDSNQPQHF. Combining the CDR3 with reference TRBV7-9 and TRBJ1-5 gives the whole variable domain DTGVSQNPRHKITKRGQNVTFRCDPISEHNRLYWYRQTLGQGPEFLTYFQNEAQLEKSRLLSDRFSAERPKGSFSTLEIQRTEQGDSAMYLCASSGGGGYRDSNQPQHFGDGTRLSIL.

The genes are TRBV28 and TRBJ1-1; unclear D gene. Germline values: CDR1 MDHEN, CDR2 SYDVKM. The CDR3 is 11 residues long. V lost 6 bases and J 2 bases, leaving 4 bases between the germline ends. This CDR3 reads CASRLNTEAFF. The CDR3 region has the DNA TGTGCCAGCAGACTCAACACTGAAGCTTTCTTT.

The sample holds a few counts of this clone. V gene TRBV19 combines with J gene TRBJ1-5; perhaps TRBD1 as D (5 bases). CDR1 LNHDA and CDR2 SQIVND come from the germline V gene (reference sequence). CDR3 length equals 14 residues. V was trimmed by 7 bases and J by 0 bases, leaving 10 bases between them. The CDR3 here is CASNLGLSNQPQHF. The CDR3 nucleotides read TGTGCCAGTAATTTGGGACTTAGCAATCAGCCCCAGCATTTT.

This clone was detected only once. This chain uses TRBV27 with TRBJ2-3; 8 bases match TRBD2. Germline CDR1 MNHEY, CDR2 SMNVEV (reference sequence). The CDR3 spans 15 residues. V shed 3 bases and J 2 bases; nucleotides not matched to a gene: 4. The CDR3 reads CASSFRGGSTDTQYF. The CDR3 bases are TGTGCCAGCAGTTTTCGGGGGGGCTCCACAGATACGCAGTATTTT.

This chain uses TRBV30 with TRBJ1-1; 12 nucleotides line up with TRBD1. V lost 2 bases and J lost 6; bases outside the gene matches: 4. This CDR3 is 14 amino acids long. The germline gives CDR1 GTSNPN, CDR2 SVGIG (reference sequence). The CDR3 loop reads CAWSPGTGGAEAFF. In DNA, the CDR3 is TGTGCCTGGAGTCCCGGGACAGGGGGCGCTGAAGCTTTCTTT.

The chain couples TRBV29-1 to TRBJ2-5; 9 bases match TRBD1. TRBJ2-7 matches the DNA end more closely, so the J call is doubtful. The CDR3 runs 14 residues. In germline, CDR1 is SQVTM, CDR2 ANQGSEA. DNA of the CDR3: TGCAGCGTTTCGAGGGACAGGGAATTGGACGAGCAGTACTTC. It is translated as CSVSRDRELDEQYF.

The chain recombines TRBV23-1 with TRBJ2-7; 10 bases match TRBD2. TRBV23-1 belongs to the ORF category, with a function that is uncertain. V lost 9 bases and J lost 0; bases outside the gene matches: 14. The CDR3 covers 17 residues. The CDR3 spells CARQPGGSGGHSYEQYF. CDR3 DNA: TGCGCCAGACAACCGGGGGGTAGCGGGGGGCACTCCTACGAGCAGTACTTC.

The chain recombines TRBV10-3 with TRBJ2-5; 7 positions match TRBD2. The germline V gene has CDR1 ENHRY and CDR2 SYGVKD. The CDR3 is made up of 13 amino acids. Trimming at V came to 4 bases and at J to 4 bases, leaving 3 bases not matched to a gene. The CDR3 protein is CAISGGGRETQYF. CDR3 coding DNA: TGTGCCATCAGTGGAGGCGGGAGAGAGACCCAGTACTTC.

The CDR3 coding sequence is TGTGCCAGCAGCCTCGGACTAGCGACCTCCTACGAGCAGTACTTC. Protein product: CASSLGLATSYEQYF. J is TRBJ2-7 and V is TRBV7-2; 9 bases are a match to TRBD2. Looked up from germline, CDR1 is SGHTA and CDR2 is FQGNSA. V dropped 5 bases and J dropped 0; count of bases not matched to a gene: 5. The CDR3 is made up of 15 amino acids.

This rearrangement joins TRBV7-9 to TRBJ2-7; D not certain. V gave up 0 bases and J gave up 0 bases, with 6 bases separating them. CDR1 and CDR2 (germline): SEHNR, FQNEAQ (reference sequence). This CDR3 spans 14 amino acids. The CDR3 DNA reads TGTGCCAGCAGCTTAGCCATAGACTCCTACGAGCAGTACTTC. As protein: CASSLAIDSYEQYF.

This chain links TRBV21-1 with TRBJ1-1. TRBV21-1 is a pseudogene locus. The CDR3 loop spans 18 amino acids. Written as DNA, the CDR3 is TGTGCCAGCAGCAAAGTGCGGCTAGGGGGGGGCGCTGACACTGAAGCTTTCTTT. Protein product: CASSKVRLGGGADTEAFF.

The chain has TRBV19 and TRBJ1-2; 9 bases match TRBD1. The CDR3 has 15 amino acids. Unmatched junction bases numbered 9, after V lost 4 bases and J lost 6 bases. The germline V gene has CDR1 LNHDA and CDR2 SQIVND (reference sequence). CDR3 DNA sequence: TGTGCCAGTAGTACCCGGGACAGGGAATTCCATGGCTACACCTTC. Translated, it gives CASSTRDREFHGYTF.

The chain carries TRBV28 and TRBJ2-3; D is unclear. Germline V gene lookup returns CDR1 MDHEN and CDR2 SYDVKM. This CDR3 is built from 14 residues. The V end lost 3 bases, the J end lost 4 bases, and 11 bases lay between the germline ends. CDR3 amino acids: CASSFIQKADTQYF. The CDR3 coding sequence is TGTGCCAGCAGTTTCATACAAAAAGCAGATACGCAGTATTTT.

This clone appeared a single time. The chain links TRBV7-3 to TRBJ2-1, with TRBD2 matching over 14 bases. The ends lost 4 bases at V and 2 bases at J; junction bases unmatched: 7. This CDR3 contains 18 residues. Germline V CDR1 and CDR2: SGHTA, FQGTGA. This CDR3 is CASSWGLAGVSPYNEQFF. CDR3 nucleotide sequence: TGTGCCAGCAGCTGGGGACTAGCGGGAGTATCGCCCTACAATGAGCAGTTCTTC.

V usage is TRBV28 and J usage is TRBJ2-7; D unclear. Germline CDR1 MDHEN, CDR2 SYDVKM. This CDR3 region has 13 residues. Trimming took 5 bases from V and 7 from J, leaving 15 bases between them. CDR3: CASSPSNVYEQYF. DNA for the CDR3: TGTGCCAGCAGTCCTAGTAATGTGTATGAGCAGTACTTC.

This sequence joins TRBV19 and TRBJ2-3; maybe TRBD2 (5 bases). V was shortened by 3 bases and J by 6 bases, with 16 bases between the two germline ends. The CDR3 runs 15 residues. CDR1 and CDR2 from the germline V gene are LNHDA and SQIVND (reference sequence). In DNA form, the CDR3 reads TGTGCCAGTAGTATGCGGGCGATCCCCGACGATACGCAGTATTTT. It yields the protein CASSMRAIPDDTQYF. Full variable domain (missing parts from reference TRBV19 and TRBJ2-3): DGGITQSPKYLFRKEGQNVTLSCEQNLNHDAMYWYRQDPGQGLRLIYYSQIVNDFQKGDIAEGYSVSREKKESFPLTVTSAQKNPTAFYLCASSMRAIPDDTQYFGPGTRLTVL.

This chain joins TRBV19 and TRBJ1-2; 8 bases match TRBD1. Germline lookup yields CDR1 LNHDA and CDR2 SQIVND (reference sequence). This CDR3 spans 15 amino acids. Germline trimming cut 1 base from V and 1 base from J; bases unmatched to any gene: 2. The CDR3 is CASSIAGGNNYGYTF. CDR3 coding DNA: TGTGCCAGTAGTATAGCAGGGGGCAATAACTATGGCTACACCTTC.

The chain is built from TRBV19 and TRBJ1-1; TRBD1 matches 9 bases. With V trimmed by 5 bases and J by 2 bases, 6 bases remained unmatched. Germline V gene sequence: CDR1 LNHDA, CDR2 SQIVND (reference sequence). The length of the CDR3 is 15 residues. The CDR3 coding sequence is TGTGCCAGTAGTGCCGGGACAGGGATAAACACTGAAGCTTTCTTT. It is translated as CASSAGTGINTEAFF.

The V call is TRBV5-6, the J call TRBJ2-5, with 11 positions matching TRBD1. Looked up from germline, CDR1 is SGHDT and CDR2 is YYEEEE. This CDR3 spans 16 amino acids. V was pared by 0 bases and J by 1 base, with 2 bases of the junction left unmatched. The CDR3 region has the DNA TGTGCCAGCAGCTTGGCGGGACAGGGGGGCCAAGAGACCCAGTACTTC. Translating it yields CASSLAGQGGQETQYF.

The CDR3 DNA is TGTGCCAGTAGTTTTATAGCGGGAATATCAGATACGCAGTATTTT. Its protein product is CASSFIAGISDTQYF. This chain uses TRBV19 with TRBJ2-3; 8 bases match TRBD2. CDR1 is LNHDA, CDR2 SQIVND, per germline (reference sequence). CDR3 size: 15 residues. V shed 5 bases and J 4 bases; nucleotides not matched to a gene: 8. The full variable domain, in which reference TRBV19 and TRBJ2-3 provide the parts outside the CDR3, is DGGITQSPKYLFRKEGQNVTLSCEQNLNHDAMYWYRQDPGQGLRLIYYSQIVNDFQKGDIAEGYSVSREKKESFPLTVTSAQKNPTAFYLCASSFIAGISDTQYFGPGTRLTVL.

V usage is TRBV2 and J usage is TRBJ2-1; 7 bases are shared with TRBD1. In germline, CDR1 is SNHLY, CDR2 FYNNEI. V lost 2 bases to trimming and J lost 8 bases; unmatched junction nucleotides: 3. The CDR3 has 13 amino acids. DNA for the CDR3: TGTGCCAGCAGTGAATACAGGGGCGATGAGCAGTTCTTC. The encoded protein is CASSEYRGDEQFF.

CDR3 sequence reads: CASSLPRTSGTPGGEQFF. The CDR3 DNA reads as TGTGCCAGCAGCCTACCTCGGACTAGCGGGACGCCGGGGGGTGAGCAGTTCTTC. This chain joins TRBV5-4 and TRBJ2-1; 12 bases are shared with TRBD2. This CDR3 has 18 residues. CDR1 is SGHNT and CDR2 is YYREEE in the germline V gene (reference sequence). The junction had 17 bases not matched to a gene; V was cut back by 4 bases and J by 9 bases.

This clone appeared once. The chain has TRBV29-1 and TRBJ2-3; maybe TRBD1 (5 bases). Germline V lookup: CDR1 SQVTM, CDR2 ANQGSEA. The CDR3 consists of 12 residues. Trimming took off 6 bases at V and 1 base at J, with 8 bases between the two ends. The chain's CDR3 is CSVDSGTDTQYF. DNA of the CDR3: TGCAGCGTCGACAGCGGCACAGATACGCAGTATTTT.

J is TRBJ2-2 and V is TRBV4-1; a possible D gene is TRBD2 (5 bases). Germline CDR1 and CDR2: MGHRA and YSYEKL. Trimming removed 0 bases at V and 3 bases at J, with 11 bases between. This CDR3 comprises 16 residues. In nucleotides, the CDR3 is TGCGCCAGCAGCCAAGATCTGGGAGTGGACACCGGGGAGCTGTTTTTT. This translates into CASSQDLGVDTGELFF.